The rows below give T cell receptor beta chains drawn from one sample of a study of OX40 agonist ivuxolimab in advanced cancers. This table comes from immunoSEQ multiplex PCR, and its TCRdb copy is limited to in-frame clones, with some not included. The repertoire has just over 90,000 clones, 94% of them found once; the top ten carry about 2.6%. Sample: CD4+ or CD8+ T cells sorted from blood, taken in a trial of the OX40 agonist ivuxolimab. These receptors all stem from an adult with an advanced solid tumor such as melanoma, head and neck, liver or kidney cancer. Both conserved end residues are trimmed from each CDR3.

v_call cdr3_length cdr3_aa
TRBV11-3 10 ASTTPNTEAF
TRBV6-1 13 ASRSTGTGLDEQF
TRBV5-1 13 ASSLYGQVLDTQY
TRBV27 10 ASSLNRGSLH
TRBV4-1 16 ASSQRLAGGPSTDTQY
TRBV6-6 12 ARIWTVQGRGYT
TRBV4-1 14 ASSHRFSGRGNEQF
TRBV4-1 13 ASSQDGTGLDGYT
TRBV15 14 ATSPGTSGSTDTQY
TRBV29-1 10 SGIKGAGEQY
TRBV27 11 ASSSTPGYGYT
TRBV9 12 ASSASGNYNEQF
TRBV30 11 AWEDTTNEKLF
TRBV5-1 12 ASSLTSGTYEQY
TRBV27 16 ASSTKSPDRGFGNTIY
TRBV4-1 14 ASSQAALSSGNTIY
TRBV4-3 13 ASSPVADPNYGYT
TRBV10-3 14 AISESRGNSYNEQF
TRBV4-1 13 ASSQDGGGLDEQY
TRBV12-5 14 ASGWATGTNTGELF
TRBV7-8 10 ASSFSGYEQY
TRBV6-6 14 ASSSDRTGLRNTIY
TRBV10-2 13 ASRSFVGQGETQY
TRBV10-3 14 AISESIRGGRYEQY
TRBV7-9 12 ASSFEDGGYGYT
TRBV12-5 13 ASGLGPSGANVLT
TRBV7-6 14 ASNHLAGGGTGELF
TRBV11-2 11 ASSLGTNTEAF
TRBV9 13 ASSVYGRNTGELF
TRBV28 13 ASSLVLLNTDTQY
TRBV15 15 ATSRDTPGQGTGELF
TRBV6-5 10 ASSRDRYEQY
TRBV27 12 ASRLQTSSYEQY
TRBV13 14 ASSPGLAGGPDTQY
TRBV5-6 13 ASSLVLAGADTQY
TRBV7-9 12 ASSFERERDEQY
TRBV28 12 ASSLSGGLVGYT
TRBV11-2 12 ASSLAGGTGEQY
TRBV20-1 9 SARENYEQY
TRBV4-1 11 ASSRDRGPEQF
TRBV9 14 ASSVEARSPNSPLH
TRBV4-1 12 ASSQVIGTGEQY
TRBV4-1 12 ASSQETGWKPQH
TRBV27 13 ASSFSTATNYGYT
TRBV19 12 ASSDRTANTEAF
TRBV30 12 AWTLGGGGTEAF
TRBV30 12 AWSPTSTGTGYT
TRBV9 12 ASSVASGYDGYT
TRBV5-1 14 ASSPKDRGRFYEQY
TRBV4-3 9 ASSHYNEQF
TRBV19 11 ASQEVYNQPQH
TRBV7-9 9 ASSLGDEQF
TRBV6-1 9 ASERAYEQY
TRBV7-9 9 ASSSDGEAF
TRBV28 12 ASRVPGGGETQY
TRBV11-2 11 ASGRAGHDTQY
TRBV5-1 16 ASSWAAGDVENTDTQY
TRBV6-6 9 ASTWVGERF